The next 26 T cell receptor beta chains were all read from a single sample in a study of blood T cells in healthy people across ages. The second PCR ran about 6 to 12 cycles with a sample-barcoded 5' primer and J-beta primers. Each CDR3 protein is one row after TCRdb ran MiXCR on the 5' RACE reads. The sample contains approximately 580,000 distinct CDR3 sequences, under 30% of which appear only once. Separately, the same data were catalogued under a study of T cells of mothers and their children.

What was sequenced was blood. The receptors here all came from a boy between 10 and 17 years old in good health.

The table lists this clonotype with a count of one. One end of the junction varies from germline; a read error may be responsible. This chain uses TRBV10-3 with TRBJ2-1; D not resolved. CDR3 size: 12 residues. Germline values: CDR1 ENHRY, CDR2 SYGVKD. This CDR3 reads CAIIGGPNGQFF. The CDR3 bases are TGTGCCATCATCGGCGGACCCAATGGGCAGTTCTTC.

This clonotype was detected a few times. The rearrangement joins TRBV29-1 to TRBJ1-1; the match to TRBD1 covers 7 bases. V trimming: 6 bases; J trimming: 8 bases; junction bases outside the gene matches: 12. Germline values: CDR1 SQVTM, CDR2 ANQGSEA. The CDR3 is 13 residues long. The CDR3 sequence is CSVRGGQAVEAFF. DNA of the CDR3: TGCAGCGTGCGTGGCGGACAGGCCGTAGAAGCTTTCTTT.

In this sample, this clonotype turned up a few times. The CDR3 bases are TGCAGTGCTAGGACGGATTCACCCCTCCACTTT. Protein product: CSARTDSPLHF. The rearrangement uses TRBV20-1 and TRBJ1-6; D uncertain. The CDR3 spans 11 residues. The V end lost 3 bases, the J end lost 8 bases, and 5 bases lay between the germline ends. From germline, CDR1 is DFQATT and CDR2 SNEGSKA (reference sequence).

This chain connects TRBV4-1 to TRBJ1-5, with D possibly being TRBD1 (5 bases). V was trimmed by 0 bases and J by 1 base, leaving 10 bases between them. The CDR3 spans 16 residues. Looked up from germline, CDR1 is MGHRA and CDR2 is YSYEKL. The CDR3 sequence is CASSQDQDTSNQPQHF. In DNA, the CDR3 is TGCGCCAGCAGCCAAGATCAGGACACCAGCAATCAGCCCCAGCATTTT.

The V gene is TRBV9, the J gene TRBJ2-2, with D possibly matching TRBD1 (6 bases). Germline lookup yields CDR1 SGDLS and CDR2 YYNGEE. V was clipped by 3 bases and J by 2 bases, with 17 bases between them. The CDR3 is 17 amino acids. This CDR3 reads CASSGNPGHPNTGELFF. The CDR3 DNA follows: TGTGCCAGCAGCGGAAATCCGGGACACCCTAACACCGGGGAGCTGTTTTTT.

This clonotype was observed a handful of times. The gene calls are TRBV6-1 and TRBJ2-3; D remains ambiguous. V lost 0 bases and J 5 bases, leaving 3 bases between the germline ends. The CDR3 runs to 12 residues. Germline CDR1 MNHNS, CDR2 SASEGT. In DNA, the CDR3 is TGTGCCAGCAGTGAAGCGGGAGATACGCAGTATTTT. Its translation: CASSEAGDTQYF.

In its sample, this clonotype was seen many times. The CDR3, as DNA: TGTGCCAGCAGCGGGCCCCGAGAGAGAAGGACCGGGGAGCTGTTTTTT. As protein: CASSGPRERRTGELFF. J is TRBJ2-2 and V is TRBV9, with D unresolved. The length of the CDR3 is 16 residues. Per the germline V gene, CDR1 is SGDLS and CDR2 is YYNGEE. V lost 3 bases to trimming and J lost 5 bases, with 17 bases between them.

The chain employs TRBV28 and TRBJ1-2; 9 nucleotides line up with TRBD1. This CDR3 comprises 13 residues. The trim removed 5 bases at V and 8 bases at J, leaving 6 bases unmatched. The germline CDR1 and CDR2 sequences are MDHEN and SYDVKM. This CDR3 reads CASSIQGARGYTF. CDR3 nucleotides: TGTGCCAGCAGTATACAGGGGGCGCGCGGCTACACCTTC.

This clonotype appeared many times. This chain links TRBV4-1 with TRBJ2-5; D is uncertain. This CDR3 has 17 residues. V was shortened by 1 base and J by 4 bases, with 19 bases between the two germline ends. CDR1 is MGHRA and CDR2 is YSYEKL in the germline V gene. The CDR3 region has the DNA TGCGCCAGCAGCCAAGGTGTATTAGGAAACCGAGGAGAGACCCAGTACTTC. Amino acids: CASSQGVLGNRGETQYF.

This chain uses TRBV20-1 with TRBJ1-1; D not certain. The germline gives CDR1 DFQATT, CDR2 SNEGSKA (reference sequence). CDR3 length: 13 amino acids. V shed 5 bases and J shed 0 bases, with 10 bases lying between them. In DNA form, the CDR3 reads TGCAGTGCTTACTGGGCTGTGAACACTGAAGCTTTCTTT. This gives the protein CSAYWAVNTEAFF.

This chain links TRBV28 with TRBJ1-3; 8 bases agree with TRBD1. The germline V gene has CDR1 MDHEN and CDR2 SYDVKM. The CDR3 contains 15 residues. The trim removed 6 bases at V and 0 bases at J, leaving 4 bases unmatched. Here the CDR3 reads CASSEQGASGNTIYF. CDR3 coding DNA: TGTGCCAGCAGCGAGCAGGGGGCCTCTGGAAACACCATATATTTT.

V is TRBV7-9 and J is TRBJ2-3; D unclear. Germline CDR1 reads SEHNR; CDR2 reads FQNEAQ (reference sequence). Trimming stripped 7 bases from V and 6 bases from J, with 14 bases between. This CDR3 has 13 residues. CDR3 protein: CASIGDWVDTQYF. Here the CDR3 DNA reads TGTGCCAGCATTGGAGATTGGGTGGATACGCAGTATTTT.

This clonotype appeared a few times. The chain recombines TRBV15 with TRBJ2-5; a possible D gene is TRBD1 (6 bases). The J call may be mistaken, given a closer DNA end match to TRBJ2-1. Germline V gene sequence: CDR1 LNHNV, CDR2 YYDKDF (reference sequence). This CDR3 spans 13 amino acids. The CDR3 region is CATSGNRVGKQFF. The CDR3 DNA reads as TGTGCCACCAGCGGGAACAGGGTTGGTAAGCAGTTCTTC.

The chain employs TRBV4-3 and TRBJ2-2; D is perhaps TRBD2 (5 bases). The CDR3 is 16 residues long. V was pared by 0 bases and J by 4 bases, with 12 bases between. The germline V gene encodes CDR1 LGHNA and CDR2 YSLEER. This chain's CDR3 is CASSQDRGTLTGELFF. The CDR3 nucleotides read TGCGCCAGCAGCCAAGATCGGGGTACCCTCACCGGGGAGCTGTTTTTT.

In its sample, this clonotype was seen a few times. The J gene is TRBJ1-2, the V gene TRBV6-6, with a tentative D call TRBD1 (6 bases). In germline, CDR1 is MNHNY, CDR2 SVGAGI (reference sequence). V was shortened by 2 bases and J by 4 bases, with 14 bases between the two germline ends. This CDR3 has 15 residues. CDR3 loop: CASSYGRGFGYGYTF. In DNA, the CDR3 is TGTGCCAGCAGTTACGGTAGGGGGTTCGGCTATGGCTACACCTTC.

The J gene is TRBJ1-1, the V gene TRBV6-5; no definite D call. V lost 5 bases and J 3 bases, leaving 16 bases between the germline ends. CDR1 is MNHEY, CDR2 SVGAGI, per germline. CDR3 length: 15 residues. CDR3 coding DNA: TGTGCCAGCAGTCTAGGAGCGGGAAGGGACACTGAAGCTTTCTTT. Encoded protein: CASSLGAGRDTEAFF.

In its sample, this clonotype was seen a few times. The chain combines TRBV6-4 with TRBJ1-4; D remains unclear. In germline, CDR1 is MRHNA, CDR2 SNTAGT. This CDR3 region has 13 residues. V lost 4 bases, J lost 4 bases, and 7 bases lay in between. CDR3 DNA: TGTGCCAGCAGTGCAAGGGTTAATGAAAAACTGTTTTTT. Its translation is CASSARVNEKLFF.

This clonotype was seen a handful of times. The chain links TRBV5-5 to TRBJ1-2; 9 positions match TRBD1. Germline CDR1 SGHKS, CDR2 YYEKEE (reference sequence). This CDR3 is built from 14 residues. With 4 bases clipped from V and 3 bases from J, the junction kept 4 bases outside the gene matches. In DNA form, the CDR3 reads TGTGCCAGCAGCAGGGGACAGGGTTACTATGGCTACACCTTC. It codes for CASSRGQGYYGYTF.

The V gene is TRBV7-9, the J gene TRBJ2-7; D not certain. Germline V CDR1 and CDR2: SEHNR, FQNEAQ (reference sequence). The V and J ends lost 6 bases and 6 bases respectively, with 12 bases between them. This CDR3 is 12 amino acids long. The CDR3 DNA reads TGTGCCAGCAGTTCAACGCTGGGCGAGCAGTACTTC. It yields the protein CASSSTLGEQYF. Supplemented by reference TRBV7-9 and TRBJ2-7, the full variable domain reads DTGVSQNPRHKITKRGQNVTFRCDPISEHNRLYWYRQTLGQGPEFLTYFQNEAQLEKSRLLSDRFSAERPKGSFSTLEIQRTEQGDSAMYLCASSSTLGEQYFGPGTRLTVT.

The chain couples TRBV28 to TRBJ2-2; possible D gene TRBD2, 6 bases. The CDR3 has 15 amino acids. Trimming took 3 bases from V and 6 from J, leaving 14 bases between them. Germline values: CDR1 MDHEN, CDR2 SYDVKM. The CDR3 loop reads CASSFPRGGAGELFF. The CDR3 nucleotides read TGTGCCAGCAGTTTCCCCCGGGGCGGGGCCGGGGAGCTGTTTTTT.

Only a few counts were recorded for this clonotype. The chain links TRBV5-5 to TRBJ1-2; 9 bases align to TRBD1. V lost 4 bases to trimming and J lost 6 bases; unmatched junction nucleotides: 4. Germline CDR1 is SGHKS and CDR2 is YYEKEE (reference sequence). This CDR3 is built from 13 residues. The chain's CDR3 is CASSRWTGDGYTF. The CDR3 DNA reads TGTGCCAGCAGCCGGTGGACAGGGGATGGCTACACCTTC.

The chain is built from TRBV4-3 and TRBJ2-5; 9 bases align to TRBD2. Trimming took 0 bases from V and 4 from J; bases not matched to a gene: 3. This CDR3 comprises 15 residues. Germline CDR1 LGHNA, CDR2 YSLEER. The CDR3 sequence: CASSQEVSGRETQYF. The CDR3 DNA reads TGCGCCAGCAGCCAAGAGGTTAGCGGGAGAGAGACCCAGTACTTC.

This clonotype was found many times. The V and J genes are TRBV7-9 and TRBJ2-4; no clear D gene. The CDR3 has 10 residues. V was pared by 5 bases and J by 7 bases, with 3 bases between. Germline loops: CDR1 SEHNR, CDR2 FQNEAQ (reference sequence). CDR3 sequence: CASSHNIQYF. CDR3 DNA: TGTGCCAGCAGCCACAACATTCAGTACTTC.

CDR3 nucleotides: TGCGCCAGCAGCCAAGAGGGGGCTGATTATGGCTACACCTTC. As protein: CASSQEGADYGYTF. The V gene is TRBV4-3, the J gene TRBJ1-2; D perhaps matches TRBD1 (6 bases). The CDR3 runs 14 residues. The germline V gene encodes CDR1 LGHNA and CDR2 YSLEER. V was trimmed by 0 bases and J by 5 bases, leaving 10 bases between them.

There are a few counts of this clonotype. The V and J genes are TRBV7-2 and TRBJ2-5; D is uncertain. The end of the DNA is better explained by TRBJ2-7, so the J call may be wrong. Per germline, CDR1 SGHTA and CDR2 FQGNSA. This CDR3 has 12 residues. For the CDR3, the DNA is TGTGCCAGCAGCTTAGCGCGGTACGAGCAGTACTTC. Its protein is CASSLARYEQYF.

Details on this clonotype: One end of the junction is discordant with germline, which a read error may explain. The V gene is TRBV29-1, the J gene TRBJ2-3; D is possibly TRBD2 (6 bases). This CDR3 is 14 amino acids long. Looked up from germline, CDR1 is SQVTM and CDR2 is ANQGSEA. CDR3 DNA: TGCAGCATTGAAGAACGGGCGGGGACAGATACGCAGTATTTT. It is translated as CSIEERAGTDTQYF.